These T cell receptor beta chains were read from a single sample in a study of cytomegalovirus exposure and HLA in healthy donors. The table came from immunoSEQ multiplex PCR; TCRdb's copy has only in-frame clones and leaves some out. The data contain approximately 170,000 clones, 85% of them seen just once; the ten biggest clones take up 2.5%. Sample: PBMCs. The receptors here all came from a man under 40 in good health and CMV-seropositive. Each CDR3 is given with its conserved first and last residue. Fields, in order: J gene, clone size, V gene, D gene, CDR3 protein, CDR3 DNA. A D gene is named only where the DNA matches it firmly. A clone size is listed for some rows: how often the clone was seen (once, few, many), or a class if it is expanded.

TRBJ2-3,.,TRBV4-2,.,CASSQAATDGLTQYF,TGTGCCAGCAGCCAAGCGGCGACAGACGGACTAACGCAGTATTTT
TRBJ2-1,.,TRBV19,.,CASSYRRSANEQFF,TGTGCCAGTAGTTACAGGCGGTCTGCTAATGAGCAGTTCTTC
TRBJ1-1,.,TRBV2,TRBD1,CASSRQGVDKTEAFF,TGTGCCAGCAGCCGACAGGGTGTGGATAAAACTGAAGCTTTCTTT
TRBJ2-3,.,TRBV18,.,CASVVTDTQYF,TGTGCCTCCGTCGTCACAGATACGCAGTATTTT
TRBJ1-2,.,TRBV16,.,CASSRRGLFYGYTF,TGTGCCAGCAGCCGCCGCGGCCTTTTCTATGGCTACACCTTC
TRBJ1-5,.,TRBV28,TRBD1,CASSQGTVISPQHF,TGTGCCAGCAGTCAAGGGACAGTTATCAGCCCCCAGCATTTT
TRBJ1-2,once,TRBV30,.,CAWSVRSNYGYTF,TGTGCCTGGAGTGTCAGGTCGAACTATGGCTACACCTTC
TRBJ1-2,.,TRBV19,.,CASSIRQEDGYTF,TGTGCCAGTAGTATTCGACAGGAGGATGGCTACACCTTC
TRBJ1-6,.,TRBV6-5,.,CASSYEGGGNSPLHF,TGTGCCAGCAGTTACGAGGGAGGAGGTAATTCACCCCTCCACTTT
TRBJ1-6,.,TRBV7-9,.,CASSSRTAVYNSPLHF,TGTGCCAGCAGCTCGCGGACAGCCGTTTATAATTCACCCCTCCACTTT
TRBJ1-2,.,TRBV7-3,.,CASSLVSGYGYTF,TGTGCCAGCAGCTTAGTCTCCGGCTATGGCTACACCTTC
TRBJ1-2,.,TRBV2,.,CASHRAGYGYTF,TGTGCCAGCCACCGCGCCGGGTATGGCTACACCTTC
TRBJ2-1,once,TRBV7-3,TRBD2,CASSPQRASGRSLFF,TGTGCCAGCAGCCCCCAGAGGGCTAGCGGGAGATCACTGTTCTTC
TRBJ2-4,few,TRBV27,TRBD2,CASRAGGGDIQYF,TGTGCCAGCCGGGCGGGGGGCGGGGACATTCAGTACTTC
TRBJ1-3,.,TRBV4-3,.,CASSPRGKGGNTIYF,TGCGCCAGCAGCCCGCGGGGGAAGGGTGGAAACACCATATATTTT
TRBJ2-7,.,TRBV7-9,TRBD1,CASSLKAGGYEQYF,TGTGCCAGCAGCTTAAAGGCAGGGGGCTACGAGCAGTACTTC
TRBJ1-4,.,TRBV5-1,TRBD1,CASSSITGQGNEKLFF,TGCGCCAGCAGTAGTATAACGGGACAGGGTAATGAAAAACTGTTTTTT
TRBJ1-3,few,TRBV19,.,CASSIVPRSSGNTIYF,TGTGCCAGTAGTATAGTTCCGAGATCCTCTGGAAACACCATATATTTT
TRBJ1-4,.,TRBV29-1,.,CSVGSYSTNEKLFF,TGCAGCGTTGGATCGTATAGCACTAATGAAAAACTGTTTTTT
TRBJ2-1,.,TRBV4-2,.,CASSQDRLVRWDEQFF,TGTGCCAGCAGCCAAGATAGGCTAGTAAGGTGGGATGAGCAGTTCTTC
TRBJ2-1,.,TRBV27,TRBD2,CASSLAGAYNEQFF,TGTGCCAGCAGCCTAGCGGGAGCCTACAATGAGCAGTTCTTC
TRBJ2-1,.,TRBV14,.,CASSRQGHEQFF,TGTGCCAGCAGCCGGCAGGGCCATGAGCAGTTCTTC
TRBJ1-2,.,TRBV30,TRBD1,CAGGQYGYTF,TGTGCCGGGGGACAGTATGGCTACACCTTC
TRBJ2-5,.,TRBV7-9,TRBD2,CASSYGTGGETQYF,TGTGCCAGCAGCTACGGGACGGGGGGAGAGACCCAGTACTTC
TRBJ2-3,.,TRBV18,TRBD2,CASSPQRGGADTQYF,TGTGCCAGCTCACCTCAACGGGGGGGCGCAGATACGCAGTATTTT
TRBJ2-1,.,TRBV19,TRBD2,CASRGTSGISYNEQFF,TGTGCCAGTAGGGGGACTAGCGGAATTTCCTACAATGAGCAGTTCTTC
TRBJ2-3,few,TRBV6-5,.,CASSYSASTDTQYF,TGTGCCAGCAGTTACTCGGCTAGCACAGATACGCAGTATTTT
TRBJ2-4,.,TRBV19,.,CASSTIPGDIQYF,TGTGCCAGTAGTACAATTCCCGGGGACATTCAGTACTTC
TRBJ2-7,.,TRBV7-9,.,CSSSQSGQTRSYEQYF,TGTTCCAGCAGCCAATCGGGACAAACCCGCTCCTACGAGCAGTACTTC